Each of the 30 T cell receptor beta chains below was sequenced from the same sample in a study of identical twins. MiXCR, applied by TCRdb to the 5' RACE reads, yields one record per CDR3 protein. The sample holds fewer than 350,000 distinct CDR3 sequences, under 9% seen once. The sample was also reused in another study, on yellow fever vaccine responses in identical twins.

Sequencing was performed on memory (CD45RO+) T cells sorted from blood. The receptor set was obtained from a woman between 18 and 29 years old in good health.

This clonotype has at least ten counts. This chain links TRBV7-9 with TRBJ2-3; D is possibly TRBD1 (6 bases). The CDR3 loop spans 16 amino acids. Trimming removed 5 bases at V and 1 base at J, with 16 bases between. CDR1 SEHNR and CDR2 FQNEAQ come from the germline V gene (reference sequence). The CDR3 DNA follows: TGTGCCAGCAGCCAGGGGATGGGTTTTGGCACAGATACGCAGTATTTT. Amino acids: CASSQGMGFGTDTQYF.

In this sample, this clonotype turned up a few times. V is TRBV12-3 or TRBV12-4 and J is TRBJ1-3; D not resolved. The CDR3 runs to 13 residues. Trimming shortened V by 3 bases and J by 8 bases, and 11 bases separated the two germline ends. The DNA for the CDR3 is TGTGCCAGCAGTTTCCGGCAGATTGACACCATATATTTT. It codes for CASSFRQIDTIYF.

There are many counts of this clonotype. As DNA, the CDR3 is TGTGCCAGCAGCTCCCTTATTGGGACCCAGTACTTC. Protein sequence: CASSSLIGTQYF. The rearrangement links TRBV7-9 to TRBJ2-5, with no clear D. Germline CDR1 SEHNR, CDR2 FQNEAQ (reference sequence). This CDR3 comprises 12 residues. V lost 4 bases to trimming and J lost 7 bases, with 10 bases between them. The full variable domain, its missing parts supplied by reference TRBV7-9 and TRBJ2-5, is DTGVSQNPRHKITKRGQNVTFRCDPISEHNRLYWYRQTLGQGPEFLTYFQNEAQLEKSRLLSDRFSAERPKGSFSTLEIQRTEQGDSAMYLCASSSLIGTQYFGPGTRLLVL.

The genes are TRBV18 and TRBJ1-2; no definite D call. This CDR3 contains 15 residues. The V end was cut by 6 bases, the J end by 3 bases, with 17 bases between. Germline values: CDR1 KGHSH, CDR2 LQKENI. CDR3 residues: CASSSTAAGDYGYTF. The CDR3, as DNA: TGTGCCAGCTCCTCGACGGCCGCCGGGGACTATGGCTACACCTTC. The whole variable domain, filled in from reference TRBV18 and TRBJ1-2, reads NAGVMQNPRHLVRRRGQEARLRCSPMKGHSHVYWYRQLPEEGLKFMVYLQKENIIDESGMPKERFSAEFPKEGPSILRIQQVVRGDSAAYFCASSSTAAGDYGYTFGSGTRLTVV.

V usage is TRBV19 and J usage is TRBJ2-7, with 8 positions matching TRBD2. From germline, CDR1 is LNHDA and CDR2 SQIVND (reference sequence). J gave up 3 bases and V 5 bases, and 9 bases lay outside the gene matches. The CDR3 consists of 15 residues. In DNA form, the CDR3 reads TGTGCCAGTAGTCCCGGGTCCGGGACTAGCTACGAGCAGTACTTC. Its protein is CASSPGSGTSYEQYF.

This clonotype was counted ten times or more. V is TRBV14 and J is TRBJ2-1; 11 bases map to TRBD2. Trimming removed 4 bases from V and 8 bases from J; junction bases left unmatched: 16. The CDR3 covers 18 residues. Germline loops: CDR1 SGHDN, CDR2 FVKESK. The CDR3 loop is CASSLGLAGGRVVDEQFF. In DNA form, the CDR3 reads TGTGCCAGCAGCCTCGGACTAGCGGGCGGAAGAGTTGTGGATGAGCAGTTCTTC.

The table lists this clonotype with many counts. This chain joins TRBV12-3 or TRBV12-4 and TRBJ2-3; possibly TRBD1 or TRBD2 for D (5 bases each). The CDR3 is 16 amino acids. V was pared by 7 bases and J by 5 bases, with 22 bases between. The CDR3 protein is CASTPRDGTYGDTQYF. The CDR3 region has the DNA TGTGCCAGCACCCCTCGGGACGGAACGTACGGAGATACGCAGTATTTT.

This clonotype was seen only a few times. The rearrangement links TRBV20-1 to TRBJ2-1; no clear D. V was cut by 5 bases and J by 6 bases, with 5 bases left in between. This CDR3 has 10 amino acids. From germline, CDR1 is DFQATT and CDR2 SNEGSKA (reference sequence). The CDR3 reads CSALSNEQFF. As DNA, the CDR3 is TGCAGTGCTCTTTCCAATGAGCAGTTCTTC.

The chain carries TRBV6-6 and TRBJ1-1; possibly TRBD1 for D (5 bases). With 5 bases removed from V and 1 base from J, the gap between germline ends came to 8 bases. The CDR3 spans 13 residues. The germline V gene encodes CDR1 MNHNY and CDR2 SVGAGI (reference sequence). This chain's CDR3 is CASSHQGNTEAFF. CDR3 DNA: TGTGCCAGCAGTCATCAGGGGAACACTGAAGCTTTCTTT.

This clonotype was counted ten times or more. The chain links TRBV4-2 to TRBJ2-5; D possibly corresponds to TRBD2 (5 bases). The V end lost 1 base, the J end lost 2 bases, and 14 bases lay between the germline ends. Per the germline V gene, CDR1 is LGHNA and CDR2 is YNFKEQ. The CDR3 length is 16 residues. The CDR3 DNA reads TGTGCCAGCAGCCAAGTGGCCAGCGGAGTACAAGAGACCCAGTACTTC. This encodes CASSQVASGVQETQYF.

J is TRBJ2-1 and V is TRBV28; 10 nucleotides agree with TRBD2. The ends lost 5 bases at V and 8 bases at J; junction bases unmatched: 6. The germline V gene encodes CDR1 MDHEN and CDR2 SYDVKM. The length of the CDR3 is 14 residues. CDR3 coding DNA: TGTGCCAGCAGTATGAGCGGGGGGGATGATGAGCAGTTCTTC. Protein product: CASSMSGGDDEQFF.

This clonotype has a handful of counts. The genes are TRBV5-4 and TRBJ2-3, with a tentative D call TRBD2 (5 bases). CDR1 SGHNT and CDR2 YYREEE come from the germline V gene (reference sequence). The CDR3 consists of 15 residues. The V gene lost 4 bases and the J gene lost 3 bases, with 15 bases spanning the gap. This CDR3 is CASSPGLAYTDTQYF. The CDR3, as DNA: TGTGCCAGCAGCCCCGGACTTGCTTATACAGATACGCAGTATTTT.

The chain is built from TRBV7-6 and TRBJ1-5; D possibly corresponds to TRBD1 (5 bases). Germline values: CDR1 SGHVS, CDR2 FNYEAQ. V lost 9 bases, J lost 0 bases, and 9 bases lay in between. This CDR3 region has 13 residues. The CDR3 region is CASGAASNQPQHF. The CDR3 DNA sequence: TGTGCCAGTGGGGCAGCTAGCAATCAGCCCCAGCATTTT.

A few counts support this clonotype. The chain is built from TRBV7-2 and TRBJ1-2; TRBD1 agrees at 8 bases. The CDR3 runs to 14 residues. In germline, CDR1 is SGHTA, CDR2 FQGNSA. The V segment lost 6 bases and the J segment 7 bases; nucleotides outside the gene matches: 10. The CDR3 spells CASSSARGQSGYTF. As DNA, the CDR3 is TGTGCCAGCAGTTCGGCCAGGGGGCAAAGTGGCTACACCTTC.

This clonotype has ten or more counts. The chain is built from TRBV29-1 and TRBJ2-1; 7 bases fit TRBD2. The germline gives CDR1 SQVTM, CDR2 ANQGSEA. The CDR3 has 13 amino acids. V gave up 4 bases and J gave up 10 bases; unmatched junction bases: 10. In DNA form, the CDR3 reads TGCAGCGTTGGGGGGGGGAGCAACATGGAGCAGTTCTTC. It encodes CSVGGGSNMEQFF.

There are many counts of this clonotype. The chain carries TRBV5-5 and TRBJ1-1; the D gene is possibly TRBD1 (5 bases). The germline CDR1 and CDR2 sequences are SGHKS and YYEKEE (reference sequence). The CDR3 has 15 amino acids. V was shortened by 1 base and J by 1 base, with 11 bases between the two germline ends. The CDR3 loop reads CASSLTSGANTEAFF. In DNA form, the CDR3 reads TGTGCCAGCAGCTTGACAAGTGGGGCGAACACTGAAGCTTTCTTT.

DNA for the CDR3: TGTGCCATCCGAACTAGCGGGGATTACAATGAGCAGTTCTTC. Protein: CAIRTSGDYNEQFF. This rearrangement joins TRBV10-3 to TRBJ2-1; 10 bases are shared with TRBD2. Germline V gives CDR1 ENHRY, CDR2 SYGVKD. Trimming took 8 bases from V and 4 from J; bases not matched to a gene: 5. This CDR3 is built from 14 residues.

This clonotype appeared a few times. V and J are TRBV27 and TRBJ2-7; the D gene is possibly TRBD1 (6 bases). Germline-derived CDR1 and CDR2 are MNHEY and SMNVEV (reference sequence). The V end was cut by 4 bases, the J end by 2 bases, with 12 bases between. CDR3 size: 14 residues. CDR3 in DNA: TGTGCCAGCAGTTCATCCGACAGGCCCTACGAGCAGTACGTC. The encoded protein is CASSSSDRPYEQYV.

V and J are TRBV7-6 and TRBJ2-1, with TRBD1 as a possible D gene (5 bases). This CDR3 has 16 residues. Between the trimmed V and J ends, which lost 4 bases and 6 bases, there was a span of 19 bases. Per the germline V gene, CDR1 is SGHVS and CDR2 is FNYEAQ. CDR3 protein: CASSSRGRQGVNEQFF. In DNA, the CDR3 is TGTGCCAGCAGCTCCCGAGGTCGCCAGGGTGTCAATGAGCAGTTCTTC.

This clonotype was counted between two and nine times. V and J are TRBV6-1 and TRBJ1-6; tentative D call: TRBD1 (5 bases). CDR1 MNHNS and CDR2 SASEGT come from the germline V gene. The CDR3 is made up of 17 amino acids. The V end was cut by 5 bases, the J end by 7 bases, with 21 bases between. The CDR3 coding sequence is TGTGCCAGCAGTCTCCAGGGTTTTGGTCGGGGGAATTCACCCCTCCACTTT. Encoded protein: CASSLQGFGRGNSPLHF.

The chain links TRBV2 to TRBJ2-7; the match to TRBD2 covers 11 bases. Trimming took 11 bases from V and 3 from J; bases not matched to a gene: 12. Germline CDR1 is SNHLY and CDR2 is FYNNEI. The CDR3 spans 15 residues. Here the CDR3 reads CAGFSGGAVFYEQYV. CDR3 DNA: TGTGCCGGGTTTAGCGGGGGGGCCGTCTTCTACGAGCAGTACGTC.

The rearrangement links TRBV12-3 or TRBV12-4 to TRBJ2-2, with a tentative D call TRBD1 (5 bases). The CDR3 is made up of 14 amino acids. V was pared by 1 base and J by 5 bases, with 8 bases between. CDR3 bases: TGTGCCAGCAGTTTAGACAGGCAGACCGGGGAGCTGTTTTTT. It codes for CASSLDRQTGELFF.

This clonotype was detected many times. Here the CDR3 reads CASSHTRTNSPLHF. For the CDR3, the DNA is TGTGCCAGCAGCCATACACGGACAAATTCACCCCTCCACTTT. J is TRBJ1-6 and V is TRBV7-8, with a possible D match to TRBD1 (5 bases). Deletions cut 5 bases from V and 7 bases from J, with 12 bases between. The length of the CDR3 is 14 residues. Germline assignment: CDR1 SGHVS and CDR2 FQNEAQ.

V gene TRBV5-1 combines with J gene TRBJ1-2, with 8 nucleotides matching TRBD1. Per germline, CDR1 SGHRS and CDR2 YFSETQ. V lost 0 bases to trimming and J lost 2 bases; unmatched junction nucleotides: 6. The CDR3 length is 16 residues. In nucleotides, the CDR3 is TGCGCCAGCAGCTTGGGGGCTCGACAGGGGAACTATGGCTACACCTTC. This translates into CASSLGARQGNYGYTF.

There are a few counts of this clonotype. Written as DNA, the CDR3 is TGTGCCAGCAGCTTGACTAGCGGGGGGGGGTACACCGGGGAGCTGTTTTTT. Translated, it gives CASSLTSGGGYTGELFF. The V and J genes are TRBV11-2 and TRBJ2-2; 14 nucleotides line up with TRBD2. The germline gives CDR1 SGHAT, CDR2 FQNNGV. Unmatched junction bases numbered 3, after V lost 3 bases and J lost 3 bases. CDR3 length equals 17 residues.

This clonotype was detected many times. One end of the junction fails to match germline, which may point to a read error. The CDR3 is CAISEPGEKLFF. The CDR3 region has the DNA TGTGCCATCAGTGAGCCGGGGGAAAAGCTGTTTTTT. The chain links TRBV10-3 to TRBJ1-4, with D possibly TRBD1 on 5 matching bases. Germline CDR1 ENHRY, CDR2 SYGVKD. This CDR3 has 12 residues.

This clonotype has just a few counts. This chain connects TRBV4-1 to TRBJ1-3, with D maybe TRBD1 (5 bases). The CDR3 runs to 16 residues. V dropped 3 bases and J dropped 2 bases, with 14 bases sitting between them. Germline CDR1 is MGHRA and CDR2 is YSYEKL. In DNA form, the CDR3 reads TGCGCCAGCAGCCAGGACCTTCAACAGGCTGGAAACACCATATATTTT. It encodes CASSQDLQQAGNTIYF.

This clonotype came up a few times. The chain links TRBV5-1 to TRBJ2-7; 12 bases are a match to TRBD1. The V and J ends lost 4 bases and 4 bases, in that order; junction bases with no gene match: 9. The germline CDR1 and CDR2 sequences are SGHRS and YFSETQ. The CDR3 is 16 residues long. DNA of the CDR3: TGCGCCAGCAGCGCTGCCGGGACAGGGGGCATGTACGAGCAGTACTTC. This translates into CASSAAGTGGMYEQYF.

This clonotype was seen repeatedly, ten times or more. This chain joins TRBV20-1 and TRBJ2-2; 8 bases agree with TRBD2. The CDR3 spans 15 residues. Trimming cost V 7 bases and J 1 base; bases outside gene matches: 8. In germline, CDR1 is DFQATT, CDR2 SNEGSKA (reference sequence). Here the CDR3 reads CSVALAGLNTGELFF. DNA of the CDR3: TGCAGTGTAGCTCTAGCGGGCCTGAACACCGGGGAGCTGTTTTTT.

The chain employs TRBV11-3 and TRBJ2-1, with a tentative D call TRBD1 (5 bases). Germline V CDR1 and CDR2: SGHNT, YENEEA. This CDR3 contains 13 residues. V was shortened by 1 base and J by 13 bases, with 14 bases between the two germline ends. This CDR3 is CASSLVGGADQFF. In DNA, the CDR3 is TGTGCCAGCAGCTTAGTGGGTGGGGCGGATCAGTTCTTC.